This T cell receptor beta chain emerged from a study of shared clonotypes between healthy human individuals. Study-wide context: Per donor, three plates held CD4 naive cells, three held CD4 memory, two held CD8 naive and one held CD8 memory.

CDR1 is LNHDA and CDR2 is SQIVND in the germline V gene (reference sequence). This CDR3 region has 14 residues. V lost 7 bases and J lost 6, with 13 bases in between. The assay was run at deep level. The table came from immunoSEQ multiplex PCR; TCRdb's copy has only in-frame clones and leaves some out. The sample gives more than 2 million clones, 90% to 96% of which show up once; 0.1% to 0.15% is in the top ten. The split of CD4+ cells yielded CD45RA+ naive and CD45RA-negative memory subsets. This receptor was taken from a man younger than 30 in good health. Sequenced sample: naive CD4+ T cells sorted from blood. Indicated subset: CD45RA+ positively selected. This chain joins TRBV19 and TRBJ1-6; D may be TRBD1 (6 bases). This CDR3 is CASTMTGINSPLHF. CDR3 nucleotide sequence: TGTGCCAGTACTATGACAGGAATTAATTCACCCCTCCACTTT.